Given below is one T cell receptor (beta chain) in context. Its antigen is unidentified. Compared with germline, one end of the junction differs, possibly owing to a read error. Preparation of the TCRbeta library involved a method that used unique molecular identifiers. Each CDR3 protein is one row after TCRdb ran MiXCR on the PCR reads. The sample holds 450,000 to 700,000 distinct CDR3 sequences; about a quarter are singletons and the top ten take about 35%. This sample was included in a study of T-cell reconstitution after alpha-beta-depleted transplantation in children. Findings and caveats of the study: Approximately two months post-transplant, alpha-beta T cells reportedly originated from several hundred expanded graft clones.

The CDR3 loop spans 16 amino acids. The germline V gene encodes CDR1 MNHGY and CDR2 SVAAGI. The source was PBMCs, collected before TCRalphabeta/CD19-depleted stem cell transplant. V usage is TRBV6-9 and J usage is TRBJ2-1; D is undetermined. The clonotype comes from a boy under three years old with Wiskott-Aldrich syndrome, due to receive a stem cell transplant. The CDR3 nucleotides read TGTGCCACCAGTTATTCCGACGCGAGCTCCTACAATGAGCAGTTCTTC. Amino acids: CATSYSDASSYNEQFF.